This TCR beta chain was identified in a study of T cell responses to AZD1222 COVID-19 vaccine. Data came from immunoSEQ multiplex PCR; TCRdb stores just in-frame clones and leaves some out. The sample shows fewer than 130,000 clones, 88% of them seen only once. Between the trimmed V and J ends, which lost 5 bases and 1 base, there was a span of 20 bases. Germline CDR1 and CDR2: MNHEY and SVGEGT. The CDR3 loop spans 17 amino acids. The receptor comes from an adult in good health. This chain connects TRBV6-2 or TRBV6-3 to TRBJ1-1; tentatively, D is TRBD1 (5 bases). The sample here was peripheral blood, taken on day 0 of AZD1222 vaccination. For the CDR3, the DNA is TGTGCCAGCAGTCCCAAGGGACGGGGCAAGGGGAACACTGAAGCTTTCTTT. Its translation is CASSPKGRGKGNTEAFF.